This entry concerns a single TCR beta chain. This entry is derived from a study of CD8 T cells in Susac syndrome. RNA amounts of about 0.5 to 1 ug underwent reverse transcription with random hexamers. TCRdb fed the immunoSEQ multiplex PCR reads into MiXCR, producing one record per CDR3 protein. The sample shows about 150,000 distinct CDR3 sequences, 80% to 95% of them seen only once. Trimming took 4 bases from V and 10 from J; bases not matched to a gene: 9. In germline, CDR1 is KGHSH, CDR2 LQKENI. The CDR3 runs to 14 residues. This rearrangement joins TRBV18 to TRBJ1-1; 10 positions match TRBD1. Sequences were obtained from CD4+ T cells from PBMCs. The clonotype was recovered from a human donor with multiple sclerosis. CDR3 nucleotide sequence: TGTGCCAGCTCACATGACAGGGGGCCTAGGAGAGCTTTCTTT. Its protein is CASSHDRGPRRAFF. The complete variable domain, with remaining parts taken from reference TRBV18 and TRBJ1-1, reads NAGVMQNPRHLVRRRGQEARLRCSPMKGHSHVYWYRQLPEEGLKFMVYLQKENIIDESGMPKERFSAEFPKEGPSILRIQQVVRGDSAAYFCASSHDRGPRRAFFGQGTRLTVV.